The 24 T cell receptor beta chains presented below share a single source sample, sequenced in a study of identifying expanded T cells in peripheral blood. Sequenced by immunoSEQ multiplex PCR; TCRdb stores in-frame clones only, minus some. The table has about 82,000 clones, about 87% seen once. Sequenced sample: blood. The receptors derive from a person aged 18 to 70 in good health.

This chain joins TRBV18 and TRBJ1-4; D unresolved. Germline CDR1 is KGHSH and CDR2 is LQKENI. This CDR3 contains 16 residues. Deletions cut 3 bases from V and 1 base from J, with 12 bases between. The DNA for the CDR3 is TGTGCCAGCTCACCTTCCAAGACTCTAACTAATGAAAAACTGTTTTTT. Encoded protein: CASSPSKTLTNEKLFF.

The CDR3 is CASSPIPATDTQYF. The CDR3 DNA follows: TGTGCCAGCAGTCCCATCCCCGCCACAGATACGCAGTATTTT. The chain joins TRBV27 to TRBJ2-3, with unresolved D. The CDR3 sequence is 14 residues long. The V and J ends lost 5 bases and 2 bases respectively, with 11 bases between them. Germline-derived CDR1 and CDR2 are MNHEY and SMNVEV (reference sequence).

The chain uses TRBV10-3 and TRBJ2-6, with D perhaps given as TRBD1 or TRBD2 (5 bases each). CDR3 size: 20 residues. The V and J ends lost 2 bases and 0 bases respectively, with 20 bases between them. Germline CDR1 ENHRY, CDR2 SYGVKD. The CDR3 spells CAISERFSRGVSSGANVLTF. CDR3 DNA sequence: TGTGCCATCAGTGAGAGATTCTCCCGGGGCGTGAGCTCTGGGGCCAACGTCCTGACTTTC.

This CDR3 reads CAISLQGAGYGYTF. The CDR3 region has the DNA TGTGCCATCAGCCTACAGGGGGCGGGTTATGGCTACACCTTC. This rearrangement joins TRBV10-3 to TRBJ1-2, with 9 bases fitting TRBD1. Unmatched junction bases numbered 7, after V lost 6 bases and J lost 5 bases. This CDR3 is built from 14 residues. Germline V gene lookup returns CDR1 ENHRY and CDR2 SYGVKD.

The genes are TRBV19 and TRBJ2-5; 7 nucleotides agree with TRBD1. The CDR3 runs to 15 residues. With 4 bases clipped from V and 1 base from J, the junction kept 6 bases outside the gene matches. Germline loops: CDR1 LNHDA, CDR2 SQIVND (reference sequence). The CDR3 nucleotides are TGTGCCAGTAGTACCCCCGGGACAGCCCAAGAGACCCAGTACTTC. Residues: CASSTPGTAQETQYF.

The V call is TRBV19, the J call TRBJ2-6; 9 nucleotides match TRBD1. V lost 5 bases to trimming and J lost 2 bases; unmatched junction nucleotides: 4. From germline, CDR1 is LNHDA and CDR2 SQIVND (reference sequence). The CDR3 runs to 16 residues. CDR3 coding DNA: TGTGCCAGTAGTGACAGGGGGGCCGCTGGGGCCAACGTCCTGACTTTC. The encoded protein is CASSDRGAAGANVLTF. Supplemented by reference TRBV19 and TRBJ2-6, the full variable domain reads DGGITQSPKYLFRKEGQNVTLSCEQNLNHDAMYWYRQDPGQGLRLIYYSQIVNDFQKGDIAEGYSVSREKKESFPLTVTSAQKNPTAFYLCASSDRGAAGANVLTFGAGSRLTVL.

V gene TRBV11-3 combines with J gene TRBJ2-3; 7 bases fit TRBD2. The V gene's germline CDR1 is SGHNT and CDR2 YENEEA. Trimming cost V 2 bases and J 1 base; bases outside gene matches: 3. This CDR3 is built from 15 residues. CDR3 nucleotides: TGTGCCAGCAGCTTATCCGCGGGGGGCACAGATACGCAGTATTTT. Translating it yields CASSLSAGGTDTQYF.

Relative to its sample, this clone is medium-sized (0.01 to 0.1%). Here the CDR3 reads CASSRDNNYGYTF. DNA for the CDR3: TGTGCCAGTAGTCGGGACAATAACTATGGCTACACCTTC. V gene TRBV19 combines with J gene TRBJ1-2; TRBD1 is a possible D gene (6 bases). V lost 5 bases to trimming and J lost 1 base, with 8 bases between them. The CDR3 runs to 13 residues. Germline-derived CDR1 and CDR2 are LNHDA and SQIVND (reference sequence).

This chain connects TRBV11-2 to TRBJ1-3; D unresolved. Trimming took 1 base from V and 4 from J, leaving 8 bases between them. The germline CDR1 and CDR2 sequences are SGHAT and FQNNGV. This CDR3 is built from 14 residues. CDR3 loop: CASSLAETGNTIYF. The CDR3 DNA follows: TGTGCCAGCAGCTTAGCCGAGACAGGAAACACCATATATTTT.

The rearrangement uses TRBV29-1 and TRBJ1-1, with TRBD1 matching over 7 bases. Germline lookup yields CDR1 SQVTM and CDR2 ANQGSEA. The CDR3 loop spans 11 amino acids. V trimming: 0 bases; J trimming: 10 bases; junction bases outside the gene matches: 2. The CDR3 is CSVEENRGAFF. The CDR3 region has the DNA TGCAGCGTTGAAGAAAACAGGGGAGCTTTCTTT.

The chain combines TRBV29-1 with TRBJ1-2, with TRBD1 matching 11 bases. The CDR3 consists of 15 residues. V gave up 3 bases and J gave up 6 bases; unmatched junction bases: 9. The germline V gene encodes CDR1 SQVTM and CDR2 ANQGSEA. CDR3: CSVDRSGQGVNGYTF. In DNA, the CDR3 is TGCAGCGTTGACCGGTCGGGACAGGGGGTTAATGGCTACACCTTC.

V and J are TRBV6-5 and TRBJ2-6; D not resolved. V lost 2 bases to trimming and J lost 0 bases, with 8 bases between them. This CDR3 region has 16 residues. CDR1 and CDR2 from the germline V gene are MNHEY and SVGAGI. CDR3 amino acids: CASSYPQSSGANVLTF. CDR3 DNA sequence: TGTGCCAGCAGTTACCCACAGAGCTCTGGGGCCAACGTCCTGACTTTC.

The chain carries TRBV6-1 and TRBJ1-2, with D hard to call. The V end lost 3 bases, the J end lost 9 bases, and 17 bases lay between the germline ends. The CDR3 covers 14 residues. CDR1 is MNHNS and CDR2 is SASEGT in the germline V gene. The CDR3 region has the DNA TGTGCCAGCAGTGACTGGTCAATCCGGGTGAGCTACACCTTC. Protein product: CASSDWSIRVSYTF.

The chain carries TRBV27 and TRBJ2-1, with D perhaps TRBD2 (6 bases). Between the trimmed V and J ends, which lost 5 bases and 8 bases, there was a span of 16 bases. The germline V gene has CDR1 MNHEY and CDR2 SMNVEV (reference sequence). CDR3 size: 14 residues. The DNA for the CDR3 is TGTGCCAGCAGTCCCCCCGGGGGTTCGGATGAGCAGTTCTTC. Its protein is CASSPPGGSDEQFF.

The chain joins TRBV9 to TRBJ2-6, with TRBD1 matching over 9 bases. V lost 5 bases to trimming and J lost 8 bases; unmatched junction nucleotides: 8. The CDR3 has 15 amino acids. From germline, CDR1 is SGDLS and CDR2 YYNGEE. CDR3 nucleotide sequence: TGTGCCAGCAGTTTGGGACAGGGAATATCCAACGTCCTGACTTTC. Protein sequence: CASSLGQGISNVLTF.

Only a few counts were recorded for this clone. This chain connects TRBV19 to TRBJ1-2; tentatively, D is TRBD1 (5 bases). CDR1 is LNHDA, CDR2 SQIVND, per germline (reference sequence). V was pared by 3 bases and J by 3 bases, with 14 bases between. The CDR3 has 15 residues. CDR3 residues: CASSIRDGGHYGYTF. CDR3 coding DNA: TGTGCCAGTAGTATCCGGGACGGAGGGCACTATGGCTACACCTTC. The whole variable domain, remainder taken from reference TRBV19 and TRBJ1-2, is DGGITQSPKYLFRKEGQNVTLSCEQNLNHDAMYWYRQDPGQGLRLIYYSQIVNDFQKGDIAEGYSVSREKKESFPLTVTSAQKNPTAFYLCASSIRDGGHYGYTFGSGTRLTVV.

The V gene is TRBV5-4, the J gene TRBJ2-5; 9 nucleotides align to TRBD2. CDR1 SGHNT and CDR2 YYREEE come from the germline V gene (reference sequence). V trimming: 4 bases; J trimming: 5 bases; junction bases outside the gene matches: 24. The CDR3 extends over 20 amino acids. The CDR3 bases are TGTGCCAGCAGCCCCCGGCCGGCGGGGGGGACTATAGGATTGTGGGAGACCCAGTACTTC. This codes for CASSPRPAGGTIGLWETQYF.

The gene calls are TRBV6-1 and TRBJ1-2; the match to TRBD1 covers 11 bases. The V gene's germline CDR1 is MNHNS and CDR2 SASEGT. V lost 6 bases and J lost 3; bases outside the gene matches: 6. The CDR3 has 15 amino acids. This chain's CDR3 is CASSAGQGVDYGYTF. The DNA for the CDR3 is TGTGCCAGCAGCGCGGGACAGGGGGTTGACTATGGCTACACCTTC.

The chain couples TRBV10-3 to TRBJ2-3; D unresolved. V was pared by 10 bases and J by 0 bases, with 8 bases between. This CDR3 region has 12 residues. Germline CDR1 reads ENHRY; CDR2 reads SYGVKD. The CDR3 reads CATKDSTDTQYF. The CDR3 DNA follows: TGTGCCACAAAGGACAGCACAGATACGCAGTATTTT.

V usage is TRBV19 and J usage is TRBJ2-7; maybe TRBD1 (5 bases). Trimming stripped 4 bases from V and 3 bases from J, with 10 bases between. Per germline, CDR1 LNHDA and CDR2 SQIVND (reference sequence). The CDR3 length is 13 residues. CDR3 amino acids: CASSNSDSYEQYF. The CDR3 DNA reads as TGTGCCAGTAGTAATTCAGACAGCTACGAGCAGTACTTC.

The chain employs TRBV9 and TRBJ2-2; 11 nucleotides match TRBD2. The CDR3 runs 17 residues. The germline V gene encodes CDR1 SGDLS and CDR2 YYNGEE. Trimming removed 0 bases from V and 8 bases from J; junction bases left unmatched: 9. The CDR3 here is CASSVAGTSGEQGELFF. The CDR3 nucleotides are TGTGCCAGCAGCGTAGCCGGGACTAGCGGTGAACAGGGGGAGCTGTTTTTT.

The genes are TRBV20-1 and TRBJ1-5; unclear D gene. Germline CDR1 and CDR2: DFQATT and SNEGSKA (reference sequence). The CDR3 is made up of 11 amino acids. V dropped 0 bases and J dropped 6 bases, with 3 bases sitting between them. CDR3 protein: CSAREGQPQHF. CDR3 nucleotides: TGCAGTGCTAGAGAGGGTCAGCCCCAGCATTTT.

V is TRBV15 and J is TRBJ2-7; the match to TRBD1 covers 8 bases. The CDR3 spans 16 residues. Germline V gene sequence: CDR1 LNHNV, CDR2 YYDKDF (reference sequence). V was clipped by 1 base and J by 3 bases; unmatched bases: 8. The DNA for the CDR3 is TGTGCCACCAGCAGAGTTGCTAGGACAGGGTTCTACGAGCAGTACTTC. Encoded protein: CATSRVARTGFYEQYF. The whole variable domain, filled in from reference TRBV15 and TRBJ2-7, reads DAMVIQNPRYQVTQFGKPVTLSCSQTLNHNVMYWYQQKSSQAPKLLFHYYDKDFNNEADTPDNFQSRRPNTSFCFLDIRSPGLGDTAMYLCATSRVARTGFYEQYFGPGTRLTVT.

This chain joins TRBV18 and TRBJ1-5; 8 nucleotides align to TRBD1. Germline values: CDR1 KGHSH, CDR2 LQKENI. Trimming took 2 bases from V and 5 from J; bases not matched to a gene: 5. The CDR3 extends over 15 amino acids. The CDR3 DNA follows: TGTGCCAGCTCACCAGGACAGGGAGGGTATCAGCCCCAGCATTTT. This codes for CASSPGQGGYQPQHF.